Listed here are 19 T cell receptor beta chains from one sample, sequenced in a study of blood T cell repertoires in COVID-19. TCRdb's table, derived via immunoSEQ multiplex PCR, lists solely in-frame clones and lacks some. The sample lists about 100,000 clones, around nine tenths occurring once. Sequencing input: peripheral blood. The receptors shown here come from a man between 45 and 60 years old with active or convalescent COVID-19.

This chain connects TRBV11-2 to TRBJ2-3; TRBD2 aligns across 13 bases. With 5 bases clipped from V and 5 bases from J, the junction kept 7 bases outside the gene matches. The germline gives CDR1 SGHAT, CDR2 FQNNGV. The CDR3 loop spans 16 amino acids. The CDR3, as DNA: TGTGCCAGCAGCATACTAGCGGGGGGGCCTGGAGATACGCAGTATTTT. Encoded protein: CASSILAGGPGDTQYF. The full variable domain, completed using reference TRBV11-2 and TRBJ2-3, is EAGVAQSPRYKIIEKRQSVAFWCNPISGHATLYWYQQILGQGPKLLIQFQNNGVVDDSQLPKDRFSAERLKGVDSTLKIQPAKLEDSAVYLCASSILAGGPGDTQYFGPGTRLTVL.

The rearrangement uses TRBV23-1 and TRBJ1-3, with 9 positions matching TRBD1. TRBV23-1 is annotated as an ORF whose role is uncertain. The CDR3 is 17 amino acids. The J segment lost 1 base and the V segment lost 1 base, leaving 5 bases of the junction unmatched. The CDR3 DNA reads as TGCGCCAGCAGTCAATTCCGGGACAGGGTGTCTGGAAACACCATATATTTT. It specifies CASSQFRDRVSGNTIYF.

In its sample, this clone was seen once. The genes are TRBV6-1 and TRBJ1-1; D remains unclear. Looked up from germline, CDR1 is MNHNS and CDR2 is SASEGT. The CDR3 is 17 residues long. The V gene lost 4 bases and the J gene lost 0 bases, with 18 bases spanning the gap. CDR3 sequence reads: CASSVAGMGLMNTEAFF. The CDR3 DNA reads TGTGCCAGCAGTGTTGCGGGGATGGGTTTAATGAACACTGAAGCTTTCTTT.

The rearrangement uses TRBV5-1 and TRBJ2-5, with 10 nucleotides matching TRBD2. CDR1 is SGHRS, CDR2 YFSETQ, per germline. With 1 base clipped from V and 5 bases from J, the junction kept 5 bases outside the gene matches. The CDR3 extends over 15 amino acids. The DNA of the CDR3 is TGCGCCAGCAGCTTGCCTAGCGGGAGTTTCGAGACCCAGTACTTC. Translating it yields CASSLPSGSFETQYF.

This clone appeared a single time. The chain uses TRBV6-1 and TRBJ1-1; 7 nucleotides agree with TRBD1. Germline CDR1 is MNHNS and CDR2 is SASEGT. Losses at the gene ends were 3 bases for V and 6 bases for J; bases not matched to a gene: 10. The CDR3 runs 15 residues. The CDR3 sequence is CASSDLTGYVSEAFF. CDR3 bases: TGTGCCAGCAGTGACCTGACAGGGTATGTCTCTGAAGCTTTCTTT.

The V and J genes are TRBV19 and TRBJ1-5, with a tentative D call TRBD1 (6 bases). The V gene's germline CDR1 is LNHDA and CDR2 SQIVND (reference sequence). The V end lost 3 bases, the J end lost 0 bases, and 12 bases lay between the germline ends. The CDR3 sequence is 16 residues long. CDR3: CASSISTGYSNQPQHF. CDR3 bases: TGTGCCAGTAGTATCTCGACAGGTTATAGCAATCAGCCCCAGCATTTT.

V usage is TRBV20-1 and J usage is TRBJ2-7, with 9 bases matching TRBD1. The V segment lost 3 bases and the J segment 3 bases; nucleotides outside the gene matches: 3. The CDR3 has 13 amino acids. From germline, CDR1 is DFQATT and CDR2 SNEGSKA (reference sequence). The CDR3 DNA reads as TGCAGTGCTAGTGGGGGACAGGGCTACGAGCAGTACTTC. It translates to CSASGGQGYEQYF.

The V call is TRBV7-9, the J call TRBJ1-2; 9 nucleotides agree with TRBD1. The trim removed 5 bases at V and 4 bases at J, leaving 2 bases unmatched. The CDR3 length is 13 residues. CDR1 and CDR2 from the germline V gene are SEHNR and FQNEAQ (reference sequence). This chain's CDR3 is CASSLGQGYGYTF. Written as DNA, the CDR3 is TGTGCCAGCAGCCTGGGACAGGGCTATGGCTACACCTTC.

The chain uses TRBV7-2 and TRBJ1-2, with 7 bases matching TRBD1. This CDR3 region has 14 residues. Looked up from germline, CDR1 is SGHTA and CDR2 is FQGNSA. Germline trimming cut 1 base from V and 8 bases from J; bases unmatched to any gene: 7. The CDR3 sequence is CASSLGGGSEGYTF. In DNA, the CDR3 is TGTGCCAGCAGCTTAGGAGGGGGCAGTGAGGGCTACACCTTC.

This rearrangement joins TRBV18 to TRBJ2-7, with 9 bases matching TRBD1. V was clipped by 5 bases and J by 4 bases; unmatched bases: 9. The germline V gene has CDR1 KGHSH and CDR2 LQKENI. This CDR3 has 15 amino acids. CDR3 nucleotides: TGTGCCAGCTCAGGACAGGGGTCGCTCTTTTACGAGCAGTACTTC. Translated, it gives CASSGQGSLFYEQYF.

V is TRBV13 and J is TRBJ1-2; D is uncertain. Trimming removed 5 bases from V and 6 bases from J, with 13 bases in between. This CDR3 region has 13 residues. Germline V gene lookup returns CDR1 PRHDT and CDR2 FYEKMQ (reference sequence). The CDR3 sequence is CASSPRGEDGYTF. The CDR3 DNA sequence: TGTGCCAGCAGCCCCCGCGGGGAGGATGGCTACACCTTC.

The V call is TRBV5-1, the J call TRBJ2-7; D possibly corresponds to TRBD1 (6 bases). The CDR3 extends over 13 amino acids. V gave up 7 bases and J gave up 3 bases, with 14 bases separating them. Germline lookup yields CDR1 SGHRS and CDR2 YFSETQ. CDR3 protein: CASDPTGFYEQYV. The CDR3 DNA reads TGCGCCAGCGACCCTACAGGGTTCTACGAGCAGTACGTC.

The chain links TRBV28 to TRBJ2-2; tentative D call: TRBD2 (6 bases). CDR3 length: 14 residues. Trimming pared 6 bases from V and 4 bases from J, leaving 12 bases between. The germline CDR1 and CDR2 sequences are MDHEN and SYDVKM. The CDR3 DNA is TGTGCCAGCAGGGTAACAGCGGGCACCGGGGAGCTGTTTTTT. It encodes CASRVTAGTGELFF.

Here the CDR3 reads CASSLVFGVTDTQYF. CDR3 DNA sequence: TGTGCCAGCAGCTTAGTCTTCGGTGTCACAGATACGCAGTATTTT. The V and J genes are TRBV7-2 and TRBJ2-3; no clear D. V gave up 1 base and J gave up 2 bases, with 10 bases separating them. The germline CDR1 and CDR2 sequences are SGHTA and FQGNSA. CDR3 length equals 15 residues.

Note on this clone: In the same sample, other DNA sequences code for this CDR3. The V call is TRBV2, the J call TRBJ2-2, with D maybe TRBD1 (5 bases). Trimming took 6 bases from V and 2 from J, leaving 7 bases between them. CDR1 and CDR2 (germline): SNHLY, FYNNEI. CDR3 length equals 13 residues. The CDR3 region has the DNA TGTGCCAGCAGCGGACAAAACACCGGGGAGCTGTTTTTT. This gives the protein CASSGQNTGELFF.

This chain connects TRBV5-6 to TRBJ1-3, with TRBD1 matching over 7 bases. The CDR3 is made up of 15 amino acids. With V trimmed by 4 bases and J by 0 bases, 4 bases remained unmatched. Germline CDR1 and CDR2: SGHDT and YYEEEE. In nucleotides, the CDR3 is TGTGCCAGCAGCACCGGACAGGACTCTGGAAACACCATATATTTT. Translating it yields CASSTGQDSGNTIYF. The full variable domain, completed using reference TRBV5-6 and TRBJ1-3, is DAGVTQSPTHLIKTRGQQVTLRCSPKSGHDTVSWYQQALGQGPQFIFQYYEEEERQRGNFPDRFSGHQFPNYSSELNVNALLLGDSALYLCASSTGQDSGNTIYFGEGSWLTVV.

The CDR3 DNA sequence: TGTGCCAGCAGCGCGCGGGGGGCGGGGTACAATGAGCAGTTCTTC. Protein: CASSARGAGYNEQFF. The chain has TRBV3-1 (or the pseudogene TRBV3-2) and TRBJ2-1; 8 bases agree with TRBD2. Germline V CDR1 and CDR2: LGHDT, YNNKEL (reference sequence). J gave up 4 bases and V 5 bases, and 7 bases lay outside the gene matches. CDR3 size: 15 residues.

The chain has TRBV7-2 and TRBJ2-7; 8 nucleotides line up with TRBD2. The germline gives CDR1 SGHTA, CDR2 FQGNSA. V gave up 5 bases and J gave up 4 bases; unmatched junction bases: 10. This CDR3 contains 15 residues. This chain's CDR3 is CASSPGGDITYEQYF. CDR3 DNA sequence: TGTGCCAGCAGCCCCGGGGGGGATATTACGTACGAGCAGTACTTC.

The table lists this clone with a count of one. J is TRBJ2-1 and V is TRBV5-1; D might be TRBD1 (6 bases). Trimming pared 4 bases from V and 0 bases from J, leaving 14 bases between. The CDR3 has 16 residues. From germline, CDR1 is SGHRS and CDR2 YFSETQ. Written as DNA, the CDR3 is TGCGCCAGCAGCCAACGACAGGAAAGCTCCTACAATGAGCAGTTCTTC. It yields the protein CASSQRQESSYNEQFF. The variable domain in full, completed from reference TRBV5-1 and TRBJ2-1, reads KAGVTQTPRYLIKTRGQQVTLSCSPISGHRSVSWYQQTPGQGLQFLFEYFSETQRNKGNFPGRFSGRQFSNSRSEMNVSTLELGDSALYLCASSQRQESSYNEQFFGPGTRLTVL.